This TCR beta chain is from a study of cytomegalovirus exposure and HLA in healthy donors. General observations from the study: The study recorded 160 or so TCR beta chains that were cytomegalovirus-associated. Reportedly, a later analysis found an Asian-associated ancestry cluster had fewer N-insertions than the approximately 700-donor mean. Later analysis identified several of the most significant clusters that appeared linked to common viral pathogens.

13 Jbeta primers and 60 Vbeta primers were used for the PCR. Repertoires were generated with immunoSEQ multiplex PCR, while TCRdb's copy carries only in-frame clones and drops some. The repertoire holds about 160,000 clones, about 75% seen once, with about 0.93% in the top ten. Comment on this clone: The antigen is undetermined.

The sequencing input was PBMCs. The clonotype was recovered from a woman aged 50 to 60 in good health and CMV-seropositive.

The CDR3: CASSLGGGSYGYTF. CDR3 coding DNA: TGCGCCAGCAGCTTAGGGGGGGGGAGCTATGGCTACACCTTC. The chain joins TRBV5-1 to TRBJ1-2, with D perhaps matching TRBD1 (6 bases). The V gene lost 2 bases and the J gene lost 4 bases, with 12 bases spanning the gap. This CDR3 is 14 amino acids long. Germline values: CDR1 SGHRS, CDR2 YFSETQ.